This TCR beta chain emerged from a study of blood T cells in healthy people across ages. Across the whole study: Template switching recovered approximately one barcoded beta molecule for every two T cells. Overall study findings and caveats: In older individuals, TCR beta diversity per million T cells was lower, falling roughly linearly with age.

A J-beta primer mix and a sample-barcoded 5' primer were used in a second PCR of roughly 6 to 11 cycles. TCRdb recomputed calls from the 5' RACE reads with MiXCR, one row per CDR3 protein. The table lists some 1.5 million distinct CDR3 sequences, roughly 27% of them singletons. The germline V gene has CDR1 SNHLY and CDR2 FYNNEI. The J segment lost 4 bases and the V segment lost 5 bases, leaving 3 bases of the junction unmatched. The CDR3 has 14 amino acids. This clonotype was counted a few times. Its antigen is still unknown. Drawn from each donor were 7.5 to 10 milliliters of peripheral blood. Input material: blood. The receptor was derived from a young woman in good health. The chain is built from TRBV2 and TRBJ1-1, with 11 bases lining up with TRBD1. The CDR3 region has the DNA TGTGCCAGCAGTAAGGACAGGGGGCCCACTGAAGCTTTCTTT. Translating it yields CASSKDRGPTEAFF.